The rows below give T cell receptor beta chains drawn from one sample of a study of T cells in Graves' hyperthyroidism and ophthalmopathy. TCRdb re-analysed the multiplex PCR reads in MiXCR, keeping a single row per CDR3 protein. The sample carries 640,000 or so distinct CDR3 sequences, 11% to 15% recorded once. The source material was blood. The receptors were sampled from a woman aged 18-29 years with Graves' ophthalmopathy. The CDR3 runs from the conserved cysteine through the conserved F or W. D genes are given only for firm matches. Only some rows state a clone size, as once, few, many or a class for expanded clones.

>-|TRBJ2-2|TRBV11-3|-
CASSAVRASALGGELFF
TGTGCCAGCAGCGCCGTTCGGGCTAGCGCCCTGGGCGGGGAGCTGTTTTTT
>-|TRBJ1-6|TRBV5-4|-
CASSWSYSSYNSPLHF
TGTGCCAGCAGCTGGAGCTACAGCTCCTATAATTCACCCCTCCACTTT
>TRBD1|TRBJ1-5|TRBV9|-
CASNATRRGQMNQPQHF
TGTGCCAGCAACGCAACGAGGAGGGGACAGATGAATCAGCCCCAGCATTTT
>-|TRBJ1-2|TRBV12-3/TRBV12-4|many
CASSIRRYTNYGYTF
TGTGCCAGCAGTATACGACGGTATACTAACTATGGCTACACCTTC
>TRBD2|TRBJ2-7|TRBV5-1|-
CASSLPISTSGRRNEQYF
TGTGCCAGCAGCTTGCCTATATCGACTAGCGGGAGACGTAACGAGCAGTACTTC
>TRBD1|TRBJ1-3|TRBV20-1|few
CSAAPGTGLGNTIYF
TGCAGTGCTGCCCCCGGGACAGGGTTAGGAAACACCATATATTTT
>-|TRBJ2-5|TRBV6-1|-
CASSYLGTKETQYF
TGTGCCAGCAGTTACTTGGGGACAAAAGAGACCCAGTACTTC
>-|TRBJ1-2|TRBV30|many
CAWNLQYNYTF
TGTGCCTGGAACCTACAATACAACTACACCTTC
>-|TRBJ2-2|TRBV2|many
CASRAGDTGELFF
TGTGCCAGCAGGGCTGGAGACACCGGGGAGCTGTTTTTT
>TRBD2|TRBJ2-1|TRBV20-1|many
CSARAGRAIYNEQFF
TGCAGTGCAAGAGCGGGGAGGGCTATCTACAATGAGCAGTTCTTC
>-|TRBJ2-1|TRBV7-2|many
CASSPPGQGQFF
TGTGCCAGCAGCCCACCCGGCCAAGGACAGTTCTTC
>TRBD2|TRBJ2-7|TRBV20-1|many
CSAREISGPSYEQYF
TGCAGTGCTAGAGAAATTAGCGGGCCCTCCTACGAGCAGTACTTC
>-|TRBJ1-6|TRBV5-1|many
CASRTVDNSPLHF
TGCGCCAGCAGGACAGTGGATAATTCACCCCTCCACTTT
>-|TRBJ1-5|TRBV28|many
CASSLWAPSTSNQPQHF
TGTGCCAGCAGTTTATGGGCACCTAGTACTAGCAATCAGCCCCAGCATTTT
>TRBD1|TRBJ1-1|TRBV11-2|many
CASSLDRTGEWYTEAFF
TGTGCCAGCAGCTTAGACCGGACAGGAGAGTGGTACACTGAAGCTTTCTTT
>-|TRBJ1-1|TRBV30|few
CAWTLMNTEAFF
TGTGCCTGGACGCTCATGAACACTGAAGCTTTCTTT
>-|TRBJ2-7|TRBV19|-
CASSPLAAFVEQYF
TGTGCCAGTAGCCCGCTAGCAGCCTTCGTGGAGCAGTACTTC
>-|TRBJ2-7|TRBV5-1|many
CASSYTRSYEQYF
TGCGCCAGCAGCTACACCCGATCCTACGAGCAGTACTTC
>TRBD2|TRBJ2-7|TRBV5-5|few
CASSLARGVYEQYF
TGTGCCAGCAGCTTAGCACGGGGGGTCTACGAGCAGTACTTC
>-|TRBJ2-1|TRBV5-1|many
CASSLGSGSTSSYNEQFF
TGCGCCAGCAGCTTGGGTTCCGGCTCAACCTCCTCCTACAATGAGCAGTTCTTC
>TRBD1|TRBJ1-3|TRBV9|-
CASSASDRTQGNTIYF
TGTGCCAGCAGCGCCTCGGACAGGACGCAGGGAAACACCATATATTTT
>-|TRBJ1-1|TRBV19|-
CASNKAESANTEALF
TGTGCCAGTAATAAGGCGGAATCCGCGAACACTGAAGCTCTCTTT
>TRBD1|TRBJ2-3|TRBV7-7|few
CASSLGQGAMDTQYF
TGTGCTAGCAGCTTAGGACAGGGGGCGATGGATACGCAGTATTTT
>TRBD1|TRBJ1-4|TRBV6-1|few
CASSYGTGSFEKLFF
TGTGCCAGCAGTTACGGGACAGGGTCGTTTGAAAAACTGTTTTTT
>TRBD1|TRBJ1-1|TRBV2|many
CASSEAGTGGNTEAFF
TGTGCCAGCAGTGAAGCGGGGACAGGGGGCAATACTGAAGCTTTCTTT
>-|TRBJ2-7|TRBV7-9|-
CASRPRGGHEQYF
TGTGCCAGCAGACCTCGAGGGGGTCACGAGCAGTACTTC
>-|TRBJ2-3|TRBV29-1|few
CSVEWRASSTDTQYF
TGCAGCGTTGAGTGGCGGGCCTCTAGCACAGATACGCAGTATTTT
>-|TRBJ1-2|TRBV2|-
CASGGGYTF
TGTGCCAGCGGGGGTGGCTACACCTTC
>-|TRBJ2-1|TRBV12-5|many
CASGLGAGYNEQFF
TGTGCTAGTGGTTTGGGGGCCGGGTACAATGAGCAGTTCTTC
>TRBD2|TRBJ2-5|TRBV2|-
CASRGGLAGLKTQYF
TGTGCCAGCAGGGGGGGACTAGCGGGTTTGAAGACCCAATACTTC
>-|TRBJ1-5|TRBV5-5|many
CASSLTDNQPQHF
TGTGCCAGCAGCTTGACCGACAATCAGCCCCAGCATTTT
>-|TRBJ2-2|TRBV9|-
CASSVATARSELFF
TGTGCCAGCAGCGTAGCCACGGCTAGGTCGGAGCTGTTTTTT
>-|TRBJ1-1|TRBV7-2|many
CASRTNTENTEAFF
TGTGCCAGCAGAACGAATACAGAGAACACTGAAGCTTTCTTT
>-|TRBJ1-5|TRBV19|few
CASSPRRVNQPQHF
TGTGCCAGTAGTCCCCGCAGGGTGAATCAGCCCCAGCATTTT
>-|TRBJ1-3|TRBV30|many
CAWTGRSSGNTIYF
TGTGCCTGGACCGGAAGGAGCTCTGGAAACACCATATATTTT
>TRBD2|TRBJ2-2|TRBV4-2|many
CASSQGRRESTGELFF
TGTGCCAGCAGCCAAGGGAGGCGGGAGTCGACCGGGGAGCTGTTTTTT
>-|TRBJ1-5|TRBV7-3|many
CASSHHEEAGSNQPQHF
TGTGCCAGCAGTCACCATGAGGAAGCGGGGAGCAATCAGCCCCAGCATTTT
>-|TRBJ1-1|TRBV13|few
CASSLEMTEAFF
TGTGCCAGCAGCTTAGAAATGACAGAGGCTTTCTTT
>TRBD2|TRBJ2-3|TRBV29-1|few
CSVTSGGTDTQYF
TGCAGCGTTACTAGCGGGGGAACAGATACGCAGTATTTT
>-|TRBJ2-7|TRBV7-9|many
CASSRPHGRTLRYEQYF
TGTGCCAGCAGCCGACCACATGGCCGGACCCTGCGCTACGAGCAGTACTTC
>-|TRBJ2-5|TRBV5-8|many
CASSLEAGKETQYF
TGTGCCAGCAGCTTGGAGGCTGGAAAAGAGACCCAGTACTTC
>TRBD1|TRBJ2-5|TRBV12-3/TRBV12-4|-
CASSLGQGLTQYF
TGTGCCAGCAGTCTGGGACAGGGTCTGACCCAGTACTTC
>TRBD1|TRBJ2-2|TRBV28|many
CASSSGTDNTGELFF
TGTGCCAGCAGTTCTGGGACAGATAACACCGGGGAGCTGTTTTTT
>-|TRBJ2-7|TRBV6-1|-
CASSGRGSYEQYF
TGTGCCAGCAGTGGAAGGGGTTCCTACGAGCAGTACTTC
>TRBD2|TRBJ2-3|TRBV7-9|-
CASSVAGGRADTQYF
TGTGCCAGCAGCGTAGCGGGAGGGAGAGCAGATACGCAGTATTTT
>-|TRBJ2-5|TRBV5-1|-
CASSTRGAGETQYF
TGCGCCAGCAGCACCCGCGGGGCTGGAGAGACCCAGTACTTC
>-|TRBJ2-1|TRBV11-3|many
CASSLERTSLDNEQFF
TGTGCCAGCAGCTTAGAACGCACTAGCTTAGACAATGAGCAGTTCTTC
>TRBD1|TRBJ2-2|TRBV5-1|few
CASSWGQGRDTGELFF
TGCGCCAGCAGCTGGGGACAGGGTCGGGACACCGGGGAGCTGTTTTTT
>TRBD2|TRBJ2-1|TRBV9|many
CASSGGGASYNEQFF
TGTGCCAGCAGCGGGGGAGGGGCTTCCTACAATGAGCAGTTCTTC